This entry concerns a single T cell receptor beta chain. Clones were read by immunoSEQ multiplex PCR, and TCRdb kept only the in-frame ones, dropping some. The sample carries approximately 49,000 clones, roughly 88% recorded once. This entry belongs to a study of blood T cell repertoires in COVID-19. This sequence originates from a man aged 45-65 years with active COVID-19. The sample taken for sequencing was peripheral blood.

CDR3 in amino acids: CASSVVGQGEKLFF. The CDR3, as DNA: TGTGCCAGCAGCGTAGTAGGGCAGGGGGAAAAACTGTTTTTT. This sequence joins TRBV9 and TRBJ1-4; possible D gene TRBD1, 6 bases. Per germline, CDR1 SGDLS and CDR2 YYNGEE. V lost 0 bases, J lost 8 bases, and 11 bases lay in between. CDR3 size: 14 residues.